This T cell receptor (beta chain) was profiled in a study of T cells in Graves' hyperthyroidism and ophthalmopathy (dated by TCRdb to about 2019). With regard to the full study: Peripheral blood samples were taken at the time of initial diagnosis, prior to any treatment. To identify TCR V-J signatures that set the groups apart, the researchers used a discovery cohort of 100 or so patients, made up of about 44 with Graves' ophthalmopathy and 57 with stable Graves' hyperthyroidism. Whether ophthalmopathy could be predicted prospectively was tested in an independent validation cohort made up of roughly 20 hyperthyroidism patients plus 17 patients who later progressed to ophthalmopathy. For training and testing, the approximately 97 patients in the discovery cohort were randomly divided in a 7:3 ratio. The study also compared thyroid tissue and blood T-cell repertoires from about 6 Graves' hyperthyroidism patients. After sampling, hyperthyroidism patients received methimazole starting at 30 mg daily, and ophthalmopathy patients received high-dose intravenous methylprednisolone. The paper describes TCR Vbeta CDR3 sequencing of fewer than 150 peripheral blood samples, made up of fewer than 50 ophthalmopathy patients, around 73 hyperthyroidism patients and roughly 17 progressor patients. What the authors observed across the whole study: During validation, the model predicted progression to ophthalmopathy a median of roughly six months ahead of onset, with more than 60% sensitivity and less than 85% specificity. A model built on a 13 V-J signature distinguished ophthalmopathy from stable hyperthyroidism, reaching roughly 88% sensitivity and approximately 81% specificity in cross-validation and 80%/75% in testing. No statistical method was used to fix the sample size in advance, and group allocation was not hidden from the investigators. Most expanded thyroid clonotypes (frequency above 0.001) were also detected in blood, a finding suggesting that blood repertoires may reflect thyroid immune responses.

In the case of this clonotype: Its antigen has not been determined. There are no base qualities to consult, and no much larger clone falls within one base.

Stable Graves' hyperthyroidism was defined as no progression to ophthalmopathy during 18 months of follow-up. Hyperthyroidism patients were newly diagnosed, had a disease duration of under 2 months, and were aged 18 to 65 years. Any patient with an uncontrolled infection, another autoimmune disease, pregnancy or lactation was excluded. Diagnoses relied on clinical symptoms, serum thyroxine and TRAb, thyroid ultrasound and orbital computed tomography. PBMCs were separated from 10 ml of fresh peripheral blood using Ficoll-Paque density gradient centrifugation. Total RNA was extracted using Trizol reagent, and RNA quality was assessed on an Agilent 2100 Bioanalyzer. TCR beta CDR3 regions were amplified from RNA transcripts. For the first round of RT-PCR on the TCR CDR3, the HTBI primer set was used together with the Qiagen OneStep RT-PCR kit. The libraries were constructed in a second round of multiplex PCR and then size-selected and purified. Sequencing of the libraries was done on an Illumina HiSeq2000 using paired-end 100 bp reads. Per the original workflow: SOAPnuke was used to process the raw data, removing reads that contained adapters or uncalled bases, had a mean Phred below 15, or lacked an exact match to the constant primer or identifier. COPE v1.2.5 was used to merge high-quality paired reads, and clonotypes were defined as unique nucleotide sequences. MiTCR v1.1 was used to align clonotypes to the IMGT TRBV, TRBD and TRBJ reference segments. Only V-J combinations with frequency above 0.0001, covering 99% to 99.2% of repertoires, were analysed. The TCS score was defined as F50 (clonal expansion) divided by E x V (chaos), with BLOSUM62-based TCRdist calculated between CDR3 peptides within each V-J. Welch's t-statistics and random forest reduced 500 to 650 V-J features to 13, which were used in a naive Bayes classifier (R e1071). TCRdb reprocessed the public reads (quality trimming at Q25 with fastp, clone calling with MiXCR) and kept in-frame beta chains. Each entry merges the rows of one CDR3 protein and shows their most common DNA and genes. What appears here as the V and J calls and clone size reflects TCRdb's work, not the paper's. The sample data list some 550,000 distinct CDR3 sequences, and more than 20% of these were observed just once. The top ten clones comprise about 26% of the sample.

The source material was blood. This clonotype originated in a man younger than 35 with Graves' hyperthyroidism.

The CDR3 region reads CASQGAMGTEAFF. The nucleotides read TGTGCCAGCCAGGGGGCCATGGGGACTGAAGCTTTCTTT. The rearrangement combines TRBV12-3 or TRBV12-4 with TRBJ1-1, and TRBD1 matches 8 of the central bases. V lost 8 bases and J lost 5 bases, and the count of bases not matched to a germline gene is 7. From the cysteine up to the phenylalanine, the CDR3 has a length of 13 residues. The sequence is cut down to CDR3 DNA, 39 bases in frame from base 1.